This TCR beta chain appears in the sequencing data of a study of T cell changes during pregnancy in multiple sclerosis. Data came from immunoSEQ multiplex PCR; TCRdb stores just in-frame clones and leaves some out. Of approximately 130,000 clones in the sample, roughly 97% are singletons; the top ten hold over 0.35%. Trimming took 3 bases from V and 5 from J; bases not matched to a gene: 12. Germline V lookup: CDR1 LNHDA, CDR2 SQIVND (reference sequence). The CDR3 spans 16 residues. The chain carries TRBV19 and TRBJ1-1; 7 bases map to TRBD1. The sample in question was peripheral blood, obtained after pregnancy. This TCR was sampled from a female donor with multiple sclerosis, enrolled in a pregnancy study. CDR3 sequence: CASSIGRAGGGTEAFF. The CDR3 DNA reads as TGTGCCAGTAGTATCGGCCGGGCAGGGGGTGGAACTGAAGCTTTCTTT.